Listed here are 8 T cell receptor beta chains from one sample, sequenced in a study of T cell changes during pregnancy in multiple sclerosis. Profiled with immunoSEQ multiplex PCR; TCRdb holds only in-frame clones, not every one. The data show 100,000 to 130,000 clones, around 92% seen once. Sequences were derived from peripheral blood, sampled in the third trimester of pregnancy. The receptors derive from a female donor in good health, enrolled as a control in a pregnancy study.

This rearrangement joins TRBV11-1 to TRBJ1-1; 8 bases line up with TRBD1. Per germline, CDR1 SGHAT and CDR2 FQDESV (reference sequence). V was clipped by 5 bases and J by 5 bases; unmatched bases: 7. The CDR3 extends over 14 amino acids. The CDR3 here is CASSQRTGNTEAFF. In nucleotides, the CDR3 is TGTGCCAGCAGCCAGAGGACAGGGAATACTGAAGCTTTCTTT.

The V call is TRBV14, the J call TRBJ2-5; perhaps TRBD2 as D (7 bases). CDR3 length equals 15 residues. CDR1 is SGHDN and CDR2 is FVKESK in the germline V gene. Trimming left V 1 base short and J 5 bases short, with 14 bases between. The chain's CDR3 is CASSQVWGGSETQYF. The CDR3 nucleotides read TGTGCCAGCAGCCAAGTCTGGGGGGGCTCGGAGACCCAGTACTTC.

This chain links TRBV7-6 with TRBJ2-1; 12 bases are a match to TRBD1. The CDR3 has 16 residues. The V gene's germline CDR1 is SGHVS and CDR2 FNYEAQ. V lost 5 bases and J lost 11; bases outside the gene matches: 13. The CDR3 nucleotides are TGTGCCAGCAGCCCGACCGGGACAGGGGGCGGACTTAAGCAGTTCTTC. Translated, it gives CASSPTGTGGGLKQFF. Variable domain in full (rest from reference TRBV7-6 and TRBJ2-1): GAGVSQSPRYKVTKRGQDVALRCDPISGHVSLYWYRQALGQGPEFLTYFNYEAQQDKSGLPNDRFSAERPEGSISTLTIQRTEQRDSAMYRCASSPTGTGGGLKQFFGPGTRLTVL.

The V call is TRBV18, the J call TRBJ2-7; D gene ambiguous. V lost 2 bases and J 2 bases, leaving 7 bases between the germline ends. Looked up from germline, CDR1 is KGHSH and CDR2 is LQKENI. The CDR3 loop spans 13 amino acids. This CDR3 is CASSPTDTYEQYF. The CDR3, as DNA: TGTGCCAGCTCACCAACAGACACCTACGAGCAGTACTTC.

This clone was seen repeatedly, ten times or more. The chain combines TRBV6-4 with TRBJ2-2; D may be TRBD2 (5 bases). V was pared by 3 bases and J by 6 bases, with 11 bases between. The germline gives CDR1 MRHNA, CDR2 SNTAGT. This CDR3 spans 14 amino acids. The CDR3: CASSESNGAGELFF. The CDR3 nucleotides are TGTGCCAGCAGTGAAAGCAACGGGGCCGGGGAGCTGTTTTTT.

This sequence joins TRBV7-8 and TRBJ2-1; tentatively, D is TRBD2 (6 bases). The CDR3 loop spans 16 amino acids. V was trimmed by 2 bases and J by 0 bases, leaving 11 bases between them. CDR1 is SGHVS and CDR2 is FQNEAQ in the germline V gene. The CDR3 sequence: CASSLWAGSSYNEQFF. The DNA of the CDR3 is TGTGCCAGCAGCTTATGGGCGGGGAGCTCCTACAATGAGCAGTTCTTC.

The V call is TRBV4-3, the J call TRBJ2-7; D call uncertain. The germline V and J ends were trimmed by 0 bases and 6 bases, with 18 bases remaining between them. The germline CDR1 and CDR2 sequences are LGHNA and YSLEER. The CDR3 is 16 residues long. DNA for the CDR3: TGCGCCAGCAGCCAAGAATGGTCCGGCTGGAGTTCCGAGCAGTACTTC. This gives the protein CASSQEWSGWSSEQYF.

The J gene is TRBJ1-2, the V gene TRBV6-6; possible D gene TRBD1, 6 bases. The CDR3 has 16 amino acids. The V end was cut by 2 bases, the J end by 7 bases, with 20 bases between. CDR1 MNHNY and CDR2 SVGAGI come from the germline V gene (reference sequence). CDR3 in DNA: TGTGCCAGCAGTTACGCAACCACAGGGCGTACTGGTGGCTACACCTTC. Protein product: CASSYATTGRTGGYTF.